The 27 T cell receptor beta chains given below trace back to one sample, sequenced in a study of cytomegalovirus exposure and HLA in healthy donors. PCR employed 60 Vbeta and 13 Jbeta primers. Generated by immunoSEQ multiplex PCR, the TCRdb table keeps only in-frame clones and is missing some. The sample lists 210,000 or so clones, around 83% seen once, with 1.3% to 1.5% in the top ten. The sequenced material came from PBMCs. The receptors were gathered from a girl between 5 and 17 years old in good health and CMV-seronegative.

The V call is TRBV4-2, the J call TRBJ2-2, with 8 positions matching TRBD2. This CDR3 spans 19 amino acids. Germline CDR1 is LGHNA and CDR2 is YNFKEQ. After removal of 0 bases from V and 1 base from J, the junction contained 10 bases not matched to a gene. CDR3 DNA sequence: TGTGCCAGCAGCCAAGATCTAGTTGTGGGACTAGGGAACACCGGGGAGCTGTTTTTT. Translation gives CASSQDLVVGLGNTGELFF.

This sequence joins TRBV27 and TRBJ1-1; the D is unclear. The V gene's germline CDR1 is MNHEY and CDR2 SMNVEV (reference sequence). This CDR3 has 13 amino acids. The ends were cut back, 4 bases at V and 0 bases at J, with 6 bases in the middle. The CDR3 DNA is TGTGCCAGCAGTTCCCAGATGAACACTGAAGCTTTCTTT. Translation: CASSSQMNTEAFF.

The chain's CDR3 is CASSRPIAGAKGEQFF. In nucleotides, the CDR3 is TGTGCCAGCAGTAGACCTATAGCGGGAGCTAAGGGGGAGCAGTTCTTC. This rearrangement joins TRBV27 to TRBJ2-1; 9 bases align to TRBD2. V shed 5 bases and J 10 bases; nucleotides not matched to a gene: 15. The CDR3 spans 16 residues. Germline V gene data show CDR1 as MNHEY and CDR2 as SMNVEV (reference sequence).

This sequence joins TRBV7-9 and TRBJ2-4; 8 bases map to TRBD1. This CDR3 region has 15 residues. J was trimmed by 3 bases and V by 3 bases; bases with no gene match: 4. The germline CDR1 and CDR2 sequences are SEHNR and FQNEAQ (reference sequence). The CDR3 protein is CASSFSGGGKNIQYF. The DNA of the CDR3 is TGTGCCAGCAGCTTCTCAGGGGGCGGCAAAAACATTCAGTACTTC.

This clone appeared a single time. V and J are TRBV6-5 and TRBJ2-3, with TRBD2 as a possible D gene (5 bases). CDR3 length: 13 amino acids. V was shortened by 4 bases and J by 2 bases, with 7 bases between the two germline ends. Germline CDR1 reads MNHEY; CDR2 reads SVGAGI. The CDR3 bases are TGTGCCAGCAGTTCCCGGGACACAGATACGCAGTATTTT. Its protein is CASSSRDTDTQYF.

The chain recombines TRBV5-6 with TRBJ1-2; TRBD1 matches at 7 bases. This CDR3 spans 15 amino acids. The V gene's germline CDR1 is SGHDT and CDR2 YYEEEE. V trimming: 4 bases; J trimming: 2 bases; junction bases outside the gene matches: 8. The CDR3 spells CASSPTDRVNYGYTF. The CDR3 DNA sequence: TGTGCCAGCAGCCCGACCGACAGGGTAAACTATGGCTACACCTTC. Based on the CDR3 plus reference TRBV5-6 and TRBJ1-2, the full variable domain is DAGVTQSPTHLIKTRGQQVTLRCSPKSGHDTVSWYQQALGQGPQFIFQYYEEEERQRGNFPDRFSGHQFPNYSSELNVNALLLGDSALYLCASSPTDRVNYGYTFGSGTRLTVV.

The chain couples TRBV5-4 to TRBJ1-5; 8 bases match TRBD1. Germline CDR1 and CDR2: SGHNT and YYREEE (reference sequence). This CDR3 contains 15 residues. V trimming: 2 bases; J trimming: 3 bases; junction bases outside the gene matches: 4. CDR3 sequence (DNA): TGTGCCAGCAGCTTAGCGACAGGGGACAATCAGCCCCAGCATTTT. Protein sequence: CASSLATGDNQPQHF.

V is TRBV10-3 and J is TRBJ2-1, with 7 positions matching TRBD1. This CDR3 has 13 residues. The ends lost 3 bases at V and 7 bases at J; junction bases unmatched: 3. Germline assignment: CDR1 ENHRY and CDR2 SYGVKD. The CDR3 reads CAISDTGDNEQFF. As DNA, the CDR3 is TGTGCCATCAGTGACACAGGGGATAATGAGCAGTTCTTC.

This clone was counted a single time. The V call is TRBV7-2, the J call TRBJ2-6; tentatively, D is TRBD2 (6 bases). V lost 5 bases and J 4 bases, leaving 15 bases between the germline ends. The CDR3 totals 16 residues. Germline V gives CDR1 SGHTA, CDR2 FQGNSA. For the CDR3, the DNA is TGTGCCAGCAGCACGCATCGGGGGTCCGGGGCCAACGTCCTGACTTTC. Translation gives CASSTHRGSGANVLTF.

This clone was counted a few times. The rearrangement links TRBV6-1 to TRBJ1-1; D not resolved. Germline V gene lookup returns CDR1 MNHNS and CDR2 SASEGT. V lost 5 bases and J lost 7, with 8 bases in between. This CDR3 region has 11 residues. The CDR3, as DNA: TGTGCCAGCAGTAGAAAACTTGAAGCTTTCTTT. It yields the protein CASSRKLEAFF.

This clone turned up a few times. The chain links TRBV7-9 to TRBJ2-7, with 8 bases fitting TRBD1. The V segment lost 4 bases and the J segment 2 bases; nucleotides outside the gene matches: 4. The V gene's germline CDR1 is SEHNR and CDR2 FQNEAQ (reference sequence). The CDR3 extends over 14 amino acids. The CDR3 bases are TGTGCCAGCAGCTCCTCGGACAGGGCCTACGAGCAGTACTTC. It encodes CASSSSDRAYEQYF. The full variable domain, its missing parts supplied by reference TRBV7-9 and TRBJ2-7, is DTGVSQNPRHKITKRGQNVTFRCDPISEHNRLYWYRQTLGQGPEFLTYFQNEAQLEKSRLLSDRFSAERPKGSFSTLEIQRTEQGDSAMYLCASSSSDRAYEQYFGPGTRLTVT.

V and J are TRBV5-5 and TRBJ1-5; unclear D gene. Trimming stripped 0 bases from V and 5 bases from J, with 9 bases between. The germline V gene encodes CDR1 SGHKS and CDR2 YYEKEE (reference sequence). The CDR3 consists of 14 residues. The CDR3 nucleotides read TGTGCCAGCAGCTTGGGTCACGGAGATCAGCCCCAGCATTTT. Its translation is CASSLGHGDQPQHF. Variable domain in full (rest from reference TRBV5-5 and TRBJ1-5): DAGVTQSPTHLIKTRGQQVTLRCSPISGHKSVSWYQQVLGQGPQFIFQYYEKEERGRGNFPDRFSARQFPNYSSELNVNALLLGDSALYLCASSLGHGDQPQHFGDGTRLSIL.

This sequence joins TRBV6-5 and TRBJ1-2; D is perhaps TRBD1 (6 bases). The CDR3 is 12 amino acids. Trimming took off 8 bases at V and 6 bases at J, with 13 bases between the two ends. Germline V gene lookup returns CDR1 MNHEY and CDR2 SVGAGI. The chain's CDR3 is CASLGGAHGYTF. CDR3 nucleotide sequence: TGTGCCAGCCTTGGGGGGGCCCATGGCTACACCTTC.

This chain uses TRBV30 with TRBJ2-5; TRBD1 matches at 7 bases. V lost 5 bases, J lost 3 bases, and 6 bases stayed unmatched. The CDR3 totals 13 residues. Looked up from germline, CDR1 is GTSNPN and CDR2 is SVGIG (reference sequence). This chain's CDR3 is CAWDLQGKETQYF. In DNA, the CDR3 is TGTGCCTGGGACCTACAGGGGAAAGAGACCCAGTACTTC.

V and J are TRBV19 and TRBJ2-1; D is ambiguous. Germline V gene lookup returns CDR1 LNHDA and CDR2 SQIVND (reference sequence). The CDR3 contains 15 residues. The V gene lost 5 bases and the J gene lost 0 bases, with 11 bases spanning the gap. This chain's CDR3 is CASSPSHSSYNEQFF. In nucleotides, the CDR3 is TGTGCCAGTAGTCCGAGTCATAGCTCCTACAATGAGCAGTTCTTC.

The rearrangement links TRBV7-3 to TRBJ2-1; 8 bases fit TRBD2. Unmatched junction bases numbered 10, after V lost 5 bases and J lost 7 bases. The CDR3 sequence is 15 residues long. Germline loops: CDR1 SGHTA, CDR2 FQGTGA. CDR3 DNA sequence: TGTGCCAGCAGCAAAATCGGGACTAGTGAAAATGAGCAGTTCTTC. Translation gives CASSKIGTSENEQFF.

The DNA of the CDR3 is TGTGCCAGCAGCGCCAGGGGTCGGACAAACTCCTACGAGCAGTACTTC. It encodes CASSARGRTNSYEQYF. The rearrangement uses TRBV7-8 and TRBJ2-7, with a tentative D call TRBD1 (6 bases). The CDR3 spans 16 residues. V was clipped by 5 bases and J by 0 bases, with 17 bases between them. From germline, CDR1 is SGHVS and CDR2 FQNEAQ.

J is TRBJ2-7 and V is TRBV9; perhaps TRBD1 as D (6 bases). The CDR3 runs 14 residues. Germline lookup yields CDR1 SGDLS and CDR2 YYNGEE. Trimming took off 1 base at V and 7 bases at J, with 15 bases between the two ends. As DNA, the CDR3 is TGTGCCAGCAGCGTAACACAGGGAGTTGGAGAGCAGTACTTC. This sequence encodes CASSVTQGVGEQYF.

V is TRBV6-5 and J is TRBJ2-7; 7 bases are a match to TRBD1. V dropped 6 bases and J dropped 2; count of bases not matched to a gene: 7. The germline CDR1 and CDR2 sequences are MNHEY and SVGAGI. CDR3 length: 14 residues. The CDR3 spells CASSLTGDPYEQYF. CDR3 coding DNA: TGTGCCAGCAGCCTAACAGGGGATCCCTACGAGCAGTACTTC.

The chain links TRBV7-2 to TRBJ2-3; maybe TRBD2 (6 bases). The CDR3 has 17 amino acids. From germline, CDR1 is SGHTA and CDR2 FQGNSA. With 1 base removed from V and 0 bases from J, the gap between germline ends came to 14 bases. CDR3 sequence: CASSLGPLAGSTDTQYF. The CDR3 DNA reads TGTGCCAGCAGCTTAGGCCCTTTGGCGGGGAGCACAGATACGCAGTATTTT.

The genes are TRBV19 and TRBJ2-1, with TRBD2 matching over 14 bases. Losses at the gene ends were 8 bases for V and 7 bases for J; bases not matched to a gene: 7. The CDR3 consists of 15 residues. Germline CDR1 reads LNHDA; CDR2 reads SQIVND (reference sequence). CDR3 in amino acids: CASSPRTSGGNEQFF. The CDR3 DNA is TGTGCCAGTTCTCCCCGGACTAGCGGGGGGAATGAGCAGTTCTTC.

This chain links TRBV27 with TRBJ1-2, with 7 bases identical to TRBD1. The CDR3 contains 14 residues. The V gene's germline CDR1 is MNHEY and CDR2 SMNVEV (reference sequence). The V and J ends lost 6 bases and 2 bases, in that order; junction bases with no gene match: 6. Here the CDR3 reads CASSRGTVNYGYTF. The CDR3 DNA follows: TGTGCCAGCAGCCGTGGGACAGTCAACTATGGCTACACCTTC.

The chain combines TRBV18 with TRBJ2-1, with 8 bases lining up with TRBD2. CDR1 is KGHSH and CDR2 is LQKENI in the germline V gene. V dropped 0 bases and J dropped 7; count of bases not matched to a gene: 11. CDR3 length: 17 residues. CDR3 loop: CASSPPAAWSGGNEQFF. The CDR3 DNA follows: TGTGCCAGCTCACCACCGGCAGCATGGAGCGGGGGTAATGAGCAGTTCTTC.

This chain links TRBV25-1 with TRBJ1-1; 9 bases match TRBD1. After removal of 6 bases from V and 3 bases from J, the junction contained 8 bases not matched to a gene. Germline assignment: CDR1 MGHDK and CDR2 SYGVNS. This CDR3 comprises 15 residues. The CDR3 here is CASSPTGTGYTEAFF. The CDR3 DNA reads as TGTGCCAGCAGCCCAACGGGGACAGGGTACACTGAAGCTTTCTTT.

This sequence joins TRBV28 and TRBJ1-3, with D possibly TRBD1 on 6 matching bases. Per germline, CDR1 MDHEN and CDR2 SYDVKM. V lost 5 bases and J 3 bases, leaving 14 bases between the germline ends. The CDR3 extends over 15 amino acids. The CDR3 here is CASSLSSGVGNTIYF. In DNA, the CDR3 is TGTGCCAGCAGTCTAAGTTCAGGGGTTGGAAACACCATATATTTT.

The genes are TRBV7-2 and TRBJ2-3; D gene uncertain. This CDR3 contains 18 residues. The germline V gene encodes CDR1 SGHTA and CDR2 FQGNSA. The V end was cut by 2 bases, the J end by 0 bases, with 18 bases between. The CDR3 spells CASSLTIHRYPSTDTQYF. Written as DNA, the CDR3 is TGTGCCAGCAGCTTAACGATTCATCGCTACCCGAGCACAGATACGCAGTATTTT.

CDR3 sequence (DNA): TGTGCCAGCAGCTATCAGCCTACAGGAGCAGATACGCAGTATTTT. Protein sequence: CASSYQPTGADTQYF. The rearrangement uses TRBV7-2 and TRBJ2-3, with D possibly matching TRBD1 (5 bases). This CDR3 spans 15 amino acids. V was pared by 4 bases and J by 4 bases, with 15 bases between. CDR1 SGHTA and CDR2 FQGNSA come from the germline V gene.